These T cell receptor beta chains were read from a single sample in a study of blood T cell repertoires in COVID-19. Data came from immunoSEQ multiplex PCR; TCRdb stores just in-frame clones and leaves some out. The sample holds around 190,000 clones, approximately 80% seen once. Input material: peripheral blood. Source of these receptors: a human donor in a cohort sampled during active COVID-19. CDR3s include the opening cysteine and the closing phenylalanine or tryptophan. The D gene is left open where the match is weak. Rows may omit the clone size; those that give it use once, few, many or a size class.

D	length	size	V	J	DNA	CDR3
TRBD1	14	NA	TRBV18	TRBJ1-1	TGTGCCAGCTCACCACGGGACAGTAACACTGAAGCTTTCTTT	CASSPRDSNTEAFF
TRBD1	17	many	TRBV5-5	TRBJ1-1	TGTGCCAGCAGCTTTTCTGTAGGGACAGGGAGGGTCACTGAAGCTTTCTTT	CASSFSVGTGRVTEAFF
TRBD1	16	NA	TRBV2	TRBJ2-7	TGTGCCAGCAAAGCAGGGCTGGGACAGGGGGTCCACGAGCAGTACTTC	CASKAGLGQGVHEQYF
NA	12	NA	TRBV11-2	TRBJ2-1	TGTGCCAGCACCTTCGGGTCGGATGAGCAGTTCTTC	CASTFGSDEQFF
TRBD2	22	NA	TRBV27	TRBJ2-3	TGTGCCAGCAGTCCCCGCCCCGGGGGACTAGCGGGAGGGGGGAGGGGCACAGATACGCAGTATTTT	CASSPRPGGLAGGGRGTDTQYF
TRBD2	15	NA	TRBV7-9	TRBJ2-1	TGTGCCAGCAGCTTAGTGGCGCGGGAGGGGTTAGGCGAGTTCTTC	CASSLVAREGLGEFF
TRBD1	15	NA	TRBV19	TRBJ2-6	TGTGCCAGTAGTCCTACAGGGGGTGGGGCCAACGTCCTGACTTTC	CASSPTGGGANVLTF
TRBD2	15	NA	TRBV5-1	TRBJ2-7	TGCGCCAGCAGACCTCAAACTAGCGGGAGCTACGAGCAGTACTTC	CASRPQTSGSYEQYF
NA	11	once	TRBV28	TRBJ2-3	TGTGCCAGCAGCTACACAGATACGCAGTATTTT	CASSYTDTQYF
TRBD2	14	few	TRBV5-5	TRBJ2-7	TGTGCCAGCAGGCCAGCGGGAGGGCCATACGAGCAGTACTTC	CASRPAGGPYEQYF
NA	12	NA	TRBV6-1	TRBJ1-5	TGTGCCAGCAGTGAAACGGACTCGGCCCAGCATTTT	CASSETDSAQHF
NA	15	NA	TRBV4-1	TRBJ1-1	TGCGCCAGCAGCAGGGTGGGGCAAATGAACACTGAAGCTTTCTTT	CASSRVGQMNTEAFF
TRBD2	16	NA	TRBV4-2	TRBJ2-7	TGTGCCAGCAGCCAAGGCCACGGGACTAGCGGATACGAGCAGTACTTC	CASSQGHGTSGYEQYF
TRBD2	15	NA	TRBV5-1	TRBJ2-1	TGCGCCAGCGCCGCGGGGGGATCCACCTACAATGAGCAGTTCTTC	CASAAGGSTYNEQFF
NA	14	NA	TRBV5-1	TRBJ2-7	TGCGCCAGCAGCTTGGCCTTGGGGCCCTACGAGCAGTACTTC	CASSLALGPYEQYF
NA	15	NA	TRBV7-2	TRBJ2-7	TGTGCCAGCAGGAACAGGATCGGGGGGCTCTACGAGCAGTACTTC	CASRNRIGGLYEQYF
NA	13	few	TRBV5-4	TRBJ1-5	TGTGCCAGCAGTCGGGATAGCAATCAGCCCCAGCATTTT	CASSRDSNQPQHF
NA	13	NA	TRBV15	TRBJ1-4	TGTGCCACCAGCAGAGACGGGAATGAAAAACTGTTTTTT	CATSRDGNEKLFF
TRBD1	18	NA	TRBV7-8	TRBJ2-7	TGTGCCAGCAGCAAGACAGGGGGAGGTGGCGGGCCCTCCTACGAGCAGTACTTC	CASSKTGGGGGPSYEQYF
NA	13	NA	TRBV3-1/TRBV3-2	TRBJ2-3	TGTGCCAGCAGCCAATCCGGGGGAGATACGCAGTATTTT	CASSQSGGDTQYF
TRBD1	14	NA	TRBV6-5	TRBJ2-7	TGTGCCAGCATGAGGACAGGGAGCTCCTACGAGCAGTACTTC	CASMRTGSSYEQYF
NA	13	many	TRBV4-2	TRBJ1-5	TGTGCCAGCAGCCAAGACAACAATCAGCCCCAGCATTTT	CASSQDNNQPQHF
NA	19	NA	TRBV4-1	TRBJ2-1	TGCGCCAGCAGCCAAGAGGTTCGTCTCGTGGGGAGCTCCTACAATGAGCAGTTCTTC	CASSQEVRLVGSSYNEQFF
NA	14	few	TRBV5-6	TRBJ2-5	TGTGCCAGCAGCTTACCCTCGGGGGAAGAGACCCAGTACTTC	CASSLPSGEETQYF
TRBD1	15	NA	TRBV5-1	TRBJ2-1	TGCGCCAGCAGCTTGGAGGACAGGAGAAACAATGAGCAGTTCTTC	CASSLEDRRNNEQFF
NA	15	once	TRBV5-1	TRBJ1-1	TGCGCCAGCAGCTTGCGGCTGTCTCGGGGGACTGAAGCTTTCTTT	CASSLRLSRGTEAFF
TRBD2	15	NA	TRBV6-1	TRBJ2-5	TGTGCCAGCAGTGAAGCTAGCGGGGGGCAAGAGACCCAGTACTTC	CASSEASGGQETQYF
TRBD2	16	NA	TRBV4-1	TRBJ2-5	TGCGCCAGCAGCCAGGGAATAGCGGGAGGAGAAGAGACCCAGTACTTC	CASSQGIAGGEETQYF
NA	16	NA	TRBV3-1/TRBV3-2	TRBJ2-5	TGTGCCAGCAGCCAAGTGACGGGGAGCTCTCAAGAGACCCAGTACTTC	CASSQVTGSSQETQYF
TRBD1	15	NA	TRBV28	TRBJ1-1	TGTGCCAGCAGTCTATCAGGGGGCTGGAACACTGAAGCTTTCTTT	CASSLSGGWNTEAFF
TRBD1	17	NA	TRBV28	TRBJ2-3	TGTGCCAGCAGTTTATATCGTGGGACAGGGAGCACAGATACGCAGTATTTT	CASSLYRGTGSTDTQYF
NA	15	NA	TRBV28	TRBJ1-4	TGTGCCAGCAGTGATCAACGTAGACTAACTGGGAAACTGTTTTTT	CASSDQRRLTGKLFF
NA	13	NA	TRBV28	TRBJ2-7	TGTGCCAGCAGTTTATATAGCAGCTACGAGCAGTACTTC	CASSLYSSYEQYF
TRBD1	14	NA	TRBV10-1	TRBJ2-1	TGCGCCAGCAGTGAAGGACAGGGGGCTCGCGGGCAGTTCTTC	CASSEGQGARGQFF
TRBD2	15	once	TRBV5-1	TRBJ2-1	TGCGCCAGCTGCCTTAGCGGGAGCAGTTACAATGAGCAGTTCTTC	CASCLSGSSYNEQFF
NA	15	NA	TRBV28	TRBJ2-7	TGTGCCAGCAGTTTTGGCCCTAGGGGATCCTACGAGCAGTACTTC	CASSFGPRGSYEQYF